This TCR beta chain was sequenced during a study of T cells in Graves' hyperthyroidism and ophthalmopathy. V lost 6 bases and J lost 6, with 23 bases in between. The CDR3 covers 17 residues. Germline CDR1 and CDR2: LNHDA and SQIVND (reference sequence). This clonotype was recorded a few times. There were TCR beta CDR3 regions amplified from RNA transcripts. In the first-round RT-PCR of the TCR CDR3, the HTBI primer set was used. TCRdb reanalysed the multiplex PCR reads using MiXCR and keeps one entry per CDR3 protein. The table lists 450,000 to 650,000 distinct CDR3 sequences, 14% of them singletons, with roughly 7% in the top ten. The PBMCs studied were ones that came from 10 ml fresh peripheral blood.

This sequence was found in a woman aged 18 to 35 with Graves' ophthalmopathy. Sequenced: blood. This chain links TRBV19 with TRBJ1-4; D is unresolved. DNA of the CDR3: TGTGCCAGTAGAACCCTAACTCGGGGTGTTCGGGATGAAAAACTGTTTTTT. Its protein product is CASRTLTRGVRDEKLFF.